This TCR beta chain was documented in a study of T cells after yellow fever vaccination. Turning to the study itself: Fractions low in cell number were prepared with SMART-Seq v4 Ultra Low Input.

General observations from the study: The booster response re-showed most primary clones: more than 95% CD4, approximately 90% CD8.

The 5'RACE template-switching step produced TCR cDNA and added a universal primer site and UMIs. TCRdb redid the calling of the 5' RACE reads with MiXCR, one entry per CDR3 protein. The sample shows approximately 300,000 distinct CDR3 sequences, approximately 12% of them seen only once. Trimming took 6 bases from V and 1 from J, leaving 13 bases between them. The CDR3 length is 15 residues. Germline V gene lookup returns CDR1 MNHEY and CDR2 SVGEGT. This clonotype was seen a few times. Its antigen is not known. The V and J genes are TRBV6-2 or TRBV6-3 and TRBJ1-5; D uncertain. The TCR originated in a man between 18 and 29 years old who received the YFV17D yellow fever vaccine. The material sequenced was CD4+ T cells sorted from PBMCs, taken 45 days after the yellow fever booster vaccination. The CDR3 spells CASSQTPRSNQPQHF. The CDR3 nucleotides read TGTGCCAGCAGCCAGACACCGCGGAGCAATCAGCCCCAGCATTTT.